This passage covers 14 T cell receptor beta chains from one sample sequenced in a study of blood T cell repertoires in COVID-19 (dated by TCRdb to 2020 to 2021). The library was obtained by the immunoSEQ multiplex PCR assay. TCRdb took this table from immuneACCESS and kept in-frame rearrangements with V and J called. Such tables lack part of the clones; where checked against another copy, unresolved V genes explain under half of the gap, and the rest is unexplained. This sample is represented by under 350,000 clones; roughly 86% of them were singletons. Under 3% of the sample is held by the ten biggest clonotypes. The sequencing sample was made of PBMCs or T cells enriched from blood (not recorded which). The receptors originated from a woman younger than 30 who had recovered from COVID-19.

This rearrangement joins TRBV10-1 to TRBJ2-6, with D unclear. The germline V gene encodes CDR1 WNHNN and CDR2 SYGVQD (reference sequence). This CDR3 has 14 residues. Deletions cut 6 bases from V and 2 bases from J, with 8 bases between. The CDR3 is CASSAGAGANVLTF. The CDR3 DNA is TGCGCCAGCAGCGCCGGTGCTGGGGCCAACGTCCTGACTTTC.

The chain combines TRBV29-1 with TRBJ2-7; 12 positions match TRBD2. Germline CDR1 SQVTM, CDR2 ANQGSEA. This CDR3 is built from 14 residues. The V gene end was trimmed by 4 bases and the J gene end by 2 bases; junction bases not matched to a gene: 3. DNA for the CDR3: TGCAGCGTTGCGCTAGCGGGAGGGCCCTACGAGCAGTACTTC. Amino acids: CSVALAGGPYEQYF.

This chain uses TRBV3-1 (or the pseudogene TRBV3-2) with TRBJ2-1, with 10 bases aligning to TRBD2. The trim removed 6 bases at V and 3 bases at J, leaving 5 bases unmatched. Looked up from germline, CDR1 is LGHDT and CDR2 is YNNKEL (reference sequence). The CDR3 length is 15 residues. This CDR3 is CASSQGLANYNEQFF. The CDR3 coding sequence is TGTGCCAGCAGTCAGGGACTAGCGAACTACAATGAGCAGTTCTTC.

The genes are TRBV28 and TRBJ2-3; 9 bases align to TRBD2. Trimming cost V 4 bases and J 6 bases; bases outside gene matches: 11. CDR1 is MDHEN, CDR2 SYDVKM, per germline. The CDR3 runs to 16 residues. The DNA for the CDR3 is TGTGCCAGCAGTTCCCGGGTAGCGGGAGTACCGGATACGCAGTATTTT. It encodes CASSSRVAGVPDTQYF.

V and J are TRBV7-7 and TRBJ1-2, with D possibly TRBD1 on 6 matching bases. CDR1 is SSHAT and CDR2 is FNYEAQ in the germline V gene (reference sequence). The CDR3 spans 16 residues. V gave up 3 bases and J gave up 4 bases, with 18 bases separating them. CDR3 residues: CASSFSTDREAYGYTF. Written as DNA, the CDR3 is TGTGCCAGCAGCTTCTCCACGGACAGAGAAGCCTATGGCTACACCTTC.

V is TRBV7-9 and J is TRBJ2-7; a possible D gene is TRBD1 (6 bases). The length of the CDR3 is 14 residues. V was trimmed by 3 bases and J by 3 bases, leaving 12 bases between them. Germline loops: CDR1 SEHNR, CDR2 FQNEAQ (reference sequence). For the CDR3, the DNA is TGTGCCAGCAGCTTCACAGGGAGTGACTACGAGCAGTACTTC. Translation: CASSFTGSDYEQYF.

V is TRBV7-9 and J is TRBJ2-3; D perhaps matches TRBD2 (6 bases). V was cut by 5 bases and J by 2 bases, with 14 bases left in between. This CDR3 spans 15 amino acids. CDR1 is SEHNR, CDR2 FQNEAQ, per germline (reference sequence). The CDR3 DNA reads TGTGCCAGCAGCCAGACTAGTATAGACACAGATACGCAGTATTTT. It codes for CASSQTSIDTDTQYF.

This clone has just one count. The chain recombines TRBV19 with TRBJ2-1; 8 positions agree with TRBD1. In germline, CDR1 is LNHDA, CDR2 SQIVND (reference sequence). The CDR3 has 15 residues. V was pared by 3 bases and J by 5 bases, with 6 bases of the junction left unmatched. The CDR3 here is CASSMSRGLHNEQFF. In nucleotides, the CDR3 is TGTGCCAGTAGTATGAGCAGGGGGCTGCACAATGAGCAGTTCTTC.

The chain employs TRBV28 and TRBJ1-5, with D unclear. Looked up from germline, CDR1 is MDHEN and CDR2 is SYDVKM. The CDR3 runs to 15 residues. V lost 4 bases, J lost 1 base, and 11 bases lay in between. The CDR3 region is CASSSPRGSNQPQHF. CDR3 DNA: TGTGCCAGCAGTTCCCCTCGGGGAAGCAATCAGCCCCAGCATTTT.

V and J are TRBV7-9 and TRBJ1-3; TRBD1 matches 7 bases. Germline-derived CDR1 and CDR2 are SEHNR and FQNEAQ (reference sequence). Trimming at V came to 4 bases and at J to 2 bases, leaving 2 bases not matched to a gene. The CDR3 consists of 14 residues. The CDR3 is CASSSDRAGNTIYF. Written as DNA, the CDR3 is TGTGCCAGCAGCTCTGACAGGGCTGGAAACACCATATATTTT.

V is TRBV30 and J is TRBJ1-5, with a tentative D call TRBD1 (5 bases). This CDR3 has 14 amino acids. Per germline, CDR1 GTSNPN and CDR2 SVGIG (reference sequence). With 0 bases removed from V and 6 bases from J, the gap between germline ends came to 12 bases. The CDR3 DNA sequence: TGTGCCTGGAGTGTACGGGGGGGGGTTCAGCCCCAGCATTTT. Its translation: CAWSVRGGVQPQHF.

The V gene is TRBV10-1, the J gene TRBJ2-5; 9 bases match TRBD1. After removal of 2 bases from V and 1 base from J, the junction contained 2 bases not matched to a gene. The germline V gene encodes CDR1 WNHNN and CDR2 SYGVQD (reference sequence). The CDR3 is 15 residues long. This CDR3 is CASSENRGPQETQYF. The CDR3 bases are TGCGCCAGCAGTGAGAACAGGGGGCCCCAAGAGACCCAGTACTTC.

The chain employs TRBV7-9 and TRBJ1-2; TRBD1 might be the D (5 bases). V lost 3 bases, J lost 2 bases, and 10 bases lay in between. Looked up from germline, CDR1 is SEHNR and CDR2 is FQNEAQ (reference sequence). The length of the CDR3 is 14 residues. CDR3 in DNA: TGTGCCAGCAGCTTGGCAGGGTCCAACTATGGCTACACCTTC. Encoded protein: CASSLAGSNYGYTF.

The chain carries TRBV18 and TRBJ1-1, with 9 bases matching TRBD1. The CDR3 has 16 residues. CDR1 is KGHSH, CDR2 LQKENI, per germline. V shed 3 bases, J shed 3 bases, and the junction held 8 bases outside the gene matches. The CDR3 loop reads CASSPRQGGRYTEAFF. DNA for the CDR3: TGTGCCAGCTCACCCCGACAGGGGGGTAGGTACACTGAAGCTTTCTTT.